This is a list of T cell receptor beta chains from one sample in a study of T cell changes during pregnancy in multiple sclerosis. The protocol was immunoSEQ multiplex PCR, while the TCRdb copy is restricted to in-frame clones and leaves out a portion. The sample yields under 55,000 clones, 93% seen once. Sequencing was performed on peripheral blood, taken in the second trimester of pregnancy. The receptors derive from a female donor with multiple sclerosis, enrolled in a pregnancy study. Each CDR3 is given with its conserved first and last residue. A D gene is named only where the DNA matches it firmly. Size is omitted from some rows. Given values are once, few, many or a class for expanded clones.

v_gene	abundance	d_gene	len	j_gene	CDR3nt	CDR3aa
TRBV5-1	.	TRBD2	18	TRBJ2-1	TGCGCCAGCAGCTTGATGACTAGCGGGAGGGCCGGTTACAATGAGCAGTTCTTC	CASSLMTSGRAGYNEQFF
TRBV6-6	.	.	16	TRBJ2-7	TGTGCCAGCAGTCCCCCCGACGCGGGTAGGCCCTACGAGCAGTACTTC	CASSPPDAGRPYEQYF
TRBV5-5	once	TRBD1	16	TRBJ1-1	TGTGCCAGCAACCCCTTGAGGGGGCAGAAGAACACTGAAGCTTTCTTT	CASNPLRGQKNTEAFF
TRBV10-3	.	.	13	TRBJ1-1	TGTGCCATCAGTGAGGGACATAACACTGAAGCTTTCTTT	CAISEGHNTEAFF
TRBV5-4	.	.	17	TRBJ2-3	TGTGCCAGCAGCTTCAATACAGGGAGAACCCCCACAGATACGCAGTATTTT	CASSFNTGRTPTDTQYF
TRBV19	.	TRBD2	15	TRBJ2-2	TGTGCCGGAAAGACTAGCGGGAGTGGGTCCGGGGAGCTGTTTTTT	CAGKTSGSGSGELFF
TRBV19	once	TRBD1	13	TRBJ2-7	TGTGCCAGTAGGACAGGGAATTCCTACGAGCAGTACTTC	CASRTGNSYEQYF
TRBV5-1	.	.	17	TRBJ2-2	TGCGCCAGCAGCTTGGTCGCCAGGGCCTCGAACACCGGGGAGCTGTTTTTT	CASSLVARASNTGELFF
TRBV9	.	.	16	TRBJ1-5	TGTGCCAGCCCCCCGGGCCCCGCGGGGAGCAATCAGCCCCAGCATTTT	CASPPGPAGSNQPQHF
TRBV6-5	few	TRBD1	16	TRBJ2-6	TGTGCCAGCAGTTATGACAGGGGCTCTGGGGCCAACGTCCTGACTTTC	CASSYDRGSGANVLTF
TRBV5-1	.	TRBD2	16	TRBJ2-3	TGCGCCAGCAGCTGGGGACTAGCGGGCCCCACAGATACGCAGTATTTT	CASSWGLAGPTDTQYF
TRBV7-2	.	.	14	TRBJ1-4	TGTGCCAGCAGCGCACAGGGTAGGAATGAAAAACTGTTTTTT	CASSAQGRNEKLFF
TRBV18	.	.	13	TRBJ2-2	TGTGCCAGCTCACCAGGGCCCACCGGGGAGCTGTTTTTT	CASSPGPTGELFF
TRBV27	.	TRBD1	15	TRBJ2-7	TGTGCCAGCAGTCTCACGGGACAGCAGACCTACGAGCAGTACTTC	CASSLTGQQTYEQYF
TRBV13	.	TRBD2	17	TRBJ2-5	TGTGCCAGCAGCCCCATGGGTAGCGGGAGTTTTGTGGAGACCCAGTACTTC	CASSPMGSGSFVETQYF
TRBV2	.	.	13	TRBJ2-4	TGTGCCAGCTTCGACGGGGCCAAAAACATTCAGTACTTC	CASFDGAKNIQYF
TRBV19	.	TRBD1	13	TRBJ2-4	TGTGCCAGTAGTCGGGACAGTTTAAACATTCAGTACTTC	CASSRDSLNIQYF
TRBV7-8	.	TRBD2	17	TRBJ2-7	TGTGCCAGCAGCTTAGAGACTGCGGGGGAGGGGCCATACGAGCAGTACTTC	CASSLETAGEGPYEQYF
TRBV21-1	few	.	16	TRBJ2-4	TGTGCCAGCAGCAAAGAGTCGGCTAGCGGGAAAGTCATTCAGTACTTC	CASSKESASGKVIQYF
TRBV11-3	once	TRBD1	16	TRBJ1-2	TGTGCCAGCAGCTTCAGCTCCAGGGGGCGGGACTATGGCTACACCTTC	CASSFSSRGRDYGYTF
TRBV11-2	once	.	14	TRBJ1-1	TGTGCCAGCAGCTTAGTGGCGGGGGAGGCTGAAGCTTTCTTT	CASSLVAGEAEAFF
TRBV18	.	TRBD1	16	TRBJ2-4	TGTGCCAGCTCACCTCCCGAGGACAGGGGGCGGAACATTCAGTACTTC	CASSPPEDRGRNIQYF
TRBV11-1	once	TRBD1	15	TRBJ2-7	TGTGCCAGCAGATCCGGGACAGGGGGTTCCCACGAGCAGTACTTC	CASRSGTGGSHEQYF
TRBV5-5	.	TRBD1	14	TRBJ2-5	TGTGCCAGCAGCTTTCCGACAGGGCCAGAGACCCAGTACTTC	CASSFPTGPETQYF
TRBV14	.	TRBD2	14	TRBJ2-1	TGTGCCAGCAGCCAAGCGGGGAGGGCGGGTGAGCAGTTCTTC	CASSQAGRAGEQFF
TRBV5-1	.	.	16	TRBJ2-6	TGCGCCAGCAGCTTGGTCGAGGGAGGTGGGGCCAACGTCCTGACTTTC	CASSLVEGGGANVLTF
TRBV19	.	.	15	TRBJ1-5	TGTGCCAGTAGTTGGGGCCTTTATGGCAATCAGCCCCAGCATTTT	CASSWGLYGNQPQHF
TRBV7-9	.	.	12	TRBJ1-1	TGTGCCAGTTCTCGGCAGGGGACTGAAGCTTTCTTT	CASSRQGTEAFF
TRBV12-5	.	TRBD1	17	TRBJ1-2	TGTGCTAGTGGTTTGGTACTTAGGGGGACAGGGATGCTCGGCTACACCTTC	CASGLVLRGTGMLGYTF
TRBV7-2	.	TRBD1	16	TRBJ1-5	TGTGCCAGCAGCTTAGAGAGGACAGGGTACAATCAGCCCCAGCATTTT	CASSLERTGYNQPQHF
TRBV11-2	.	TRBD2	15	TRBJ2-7	TGTGCCAGCAGCTTAGAGTCTAGCGGAGCGAGGGAGCAGTACTTC	CASSLESSGAREQYF
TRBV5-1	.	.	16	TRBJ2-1	TGCGCCAGCAGCTTGGGTTGGGAGGTAAATACCAATGAGCAGTTCTTC	CASSLGWEVNTNEQFF
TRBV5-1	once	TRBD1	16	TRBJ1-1	TGCGCCAGCAGCTTGTTCCAGGGGGCAGGTGGCACTGAAGCTTTCTTT	CASSLFQGAGGTEAFF
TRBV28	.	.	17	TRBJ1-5	TGTGCCAGCAGTTTACCCGAGGAGCTGGTAAGCAATCAGCCCCAGCATTTT	CASSLPEELVSNQPQHF
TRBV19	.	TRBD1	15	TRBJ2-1	TGTGCCAGTAGTATCGACAGGGGTGGGAACAATGAGCAGTTCTTC	CASSIDRGGNNEQFF
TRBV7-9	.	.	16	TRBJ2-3	TGTGCCAGCAGCTTTCGTCCCGGGACTTCCTCCGATACGCAGTATTTT	CASSFRPGTSSDTQYF
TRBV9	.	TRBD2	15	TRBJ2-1	TGTGCCAGCAGCGAGCGACTAGCGGGAAGCAATGAGCAGTTCTTC	CASSERLAGSNEQFF
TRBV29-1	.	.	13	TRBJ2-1	TGCAGCGCGGCTGGGGGGAGTTACAATGAGCAGTTCTTC	CSAAGGSYNEQFF
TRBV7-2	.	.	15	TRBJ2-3	TGTGCCAGCAGCTTAGTTGCCTTCTCTACGGATACGCAGTATTTT	CASSLVAFSTDTQYF
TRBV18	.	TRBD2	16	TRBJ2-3	TGTGCCAGCTCACGGACTAGCGGGAGGAGCACAGATACGCAGTATTTT	CASSRTSGRSTDTQYF
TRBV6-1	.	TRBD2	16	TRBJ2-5	TGTGCCAGCAGTGAAGGGACTAGCGGGAGCCAAGAGACCCAGTACTTC	CASSEGTSGSQETQYF
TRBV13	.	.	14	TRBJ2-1	TGTGCCAGCAGCTTAGAGCGGGCCTACAATGAGCAGTTCTTC	CASSLERAYNEQFF
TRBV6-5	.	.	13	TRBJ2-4	TGTGCCAGCAGTAACCTCAGGCGGGACATTCAGTACTTC	CASSNLRRDIQYF
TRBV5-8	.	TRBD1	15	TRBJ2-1	TGTGCCAGCATCCGGGACAGAAGCTCCTACAATGAGCAGTTCTTC	CASIRDRSSYNEQFF
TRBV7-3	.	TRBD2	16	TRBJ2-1	TGTGCCAGCAGCTTAACCGGGACTAGCGGTCTCGATGAGCAGTTCTTC	CASSLTGTSGLDEQFF
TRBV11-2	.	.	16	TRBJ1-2	TGTGCCAGCAGCGGCCGGGATCTCAAAAGGGCCTATGGCTACACCTTC	CASSGRDLKRAYGYTF
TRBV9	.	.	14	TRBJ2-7	TGTGCCAGCAGCGTATCGGGGGGCAGGAACGAGCAGTACTTC	CASSVSGGRNEQYF
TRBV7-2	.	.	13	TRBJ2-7	TGTGCCAGCAGCTTAGTAGCGCGCGACGAGCAGTACTTC	CASSLVARDEQYF
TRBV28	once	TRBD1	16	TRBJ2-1	TGTGCCAGCAGTTTACCCCAGGGGGCCTCCTACAATGAGCAGTTCTTC	CASSLPQGASYNEQFF
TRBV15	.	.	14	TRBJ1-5	TGTGCCACCAGCAGAGTATCAGGAAATCAGCCCCAGCATTTT	CATSRVSGNQPQHF
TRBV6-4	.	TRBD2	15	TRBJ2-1	TGTGCCAGCAGTGACCAAAGCGGGAGGACCTTAGAGCAGTTCTTC	CASSDQSGRTLEQFF
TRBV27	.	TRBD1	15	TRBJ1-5	TGTGCCAGCAGTTCCATTACAGGGGTCGATCAGCCCCAGCATTTT	CASSSITGVDQPQHF
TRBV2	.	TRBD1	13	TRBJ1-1	TGTGCCACCAGGGACAGTTTGAACACTGAAGCTTTCTTT	CATRDSLNTEAFF